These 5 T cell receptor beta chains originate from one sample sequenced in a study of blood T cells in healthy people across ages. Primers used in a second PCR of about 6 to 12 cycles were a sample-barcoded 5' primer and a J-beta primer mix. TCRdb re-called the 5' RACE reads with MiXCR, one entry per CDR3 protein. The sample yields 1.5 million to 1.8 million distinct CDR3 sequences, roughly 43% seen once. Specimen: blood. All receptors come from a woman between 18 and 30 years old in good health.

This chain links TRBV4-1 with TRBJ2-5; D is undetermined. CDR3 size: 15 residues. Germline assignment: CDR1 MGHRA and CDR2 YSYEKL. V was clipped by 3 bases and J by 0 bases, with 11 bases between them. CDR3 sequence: CASSQPFGDQETQYF. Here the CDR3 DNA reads TGCGCCAGCAGCCAGCCGTTTGGGGACCAAGAGACCCAGTACTTC.

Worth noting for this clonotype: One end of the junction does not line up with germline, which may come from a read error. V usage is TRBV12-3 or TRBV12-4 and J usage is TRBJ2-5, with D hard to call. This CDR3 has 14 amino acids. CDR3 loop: CASSPINRQEAQYF. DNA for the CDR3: TGTGCCAGCAGTCCCATTAACAGACAAGAGGCCCAGTACTTC.

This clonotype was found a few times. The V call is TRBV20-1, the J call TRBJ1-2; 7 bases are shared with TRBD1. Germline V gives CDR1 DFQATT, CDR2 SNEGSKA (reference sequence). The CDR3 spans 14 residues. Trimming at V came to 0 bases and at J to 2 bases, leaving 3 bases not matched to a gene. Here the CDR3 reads CSAREKQGNYGYTF. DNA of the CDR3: TGCAGTGCTAGAGAAAAACAGGGGAACTATGGCTACACCTTC.

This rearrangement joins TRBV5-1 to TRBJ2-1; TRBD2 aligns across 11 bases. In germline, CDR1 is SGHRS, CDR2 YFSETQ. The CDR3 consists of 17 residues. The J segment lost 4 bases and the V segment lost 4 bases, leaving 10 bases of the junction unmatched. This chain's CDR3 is CASSPPLGLAAYNEQFF. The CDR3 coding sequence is TGCGCCAGCAGCCCTCCACTGGGACTAGCGGCATACAATGAGCAGTTCTTC.

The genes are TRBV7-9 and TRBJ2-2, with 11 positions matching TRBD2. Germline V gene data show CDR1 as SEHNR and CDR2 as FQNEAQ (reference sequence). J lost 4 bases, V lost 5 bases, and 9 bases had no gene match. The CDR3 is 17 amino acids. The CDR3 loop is CASSPSTSGIGTGELFF. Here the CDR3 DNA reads TGTGCCAGCAGCCCCTCGACTAGCGGGATCGGCACCGGGGAGCTGTTTTTT.